A single sample gave rise to the 5 T cell receptor beta chains below, sequenced in a study of T cells in Graves' hyperthyroidism and ophthalmopathy. Amplified TCR beta CDR3 regions derived from RNA transcripts. With the HTBI primer set, the TCR CDR3 went through a first round of RT-PCR. One entry per CDR3 protein, called by TCRdb with MiXCR from the multiplex PCR reads. Of roughly 570,000 distinct CDR3 sequences listed, 46% are singletons. Sequencing was carried out using peripheral blood or thyroid tissue (not recorded which). The receptors come from a woman aged 18-29 years with Graves' hyperthyroidism.

This chain links TRBV30 with TRBJ1-6, with D unresolved. This CDR3 contains 14 residues. Germline V gene lookup returns CDR1 GTSNPN and CDR2 SVGIG (reference sequence). V lost 0 bases and J lost 9, with 12 bases in between. CDR3 bases: TGTGCCTGGAGTGTAACAGCGGAGAGTTCACCCCTCCACTTT. It specifies CAWSVTAESSPLHF.

This clonotype was observed once. This chain connects TRBV29-1 to TRBJ2-7, with D possibly matching TRBD2 (6 bases). V gave up 5 bases and J gave up 5 bases, with 16 bases separating them. The CDR3 has 13 amino acids. Per the germline V gene, CDR1 is SQVTM and CDR2 is ANQGSEA. The CDR3 sequence is CSVHLGLSDEQYF. Here the CDR3 DNA reads TGCAGCGTTCACCTGGGACTCAGCGACGAGCAGTACTTC.

This clonotype has a count of ten or more. The rearrangement links TRBV7-2 to TRBJ2-5, with a possible D match to TRBD2 (5 bases). Germline CDR1 is SGHTA and CDR2 is FQGNSA. Deletions cut 5 bases from V and 7 bases from J, with 11 bases between. The CDR3 totals 12 residues. The CDR3 bases are TGTGCCAGCAGCGTTTACGAGGGGACCCAGTACTTC. Its translation is CASSVYEGTQYF.

The table lists this clonotype with many counts. The V gene is TRBV19, the J gene TRBJ2-5, with 8 bases identical to TRBD2. The V and J ends lost 6 bases and 2 bases, in that order; junction bases with no gene match: 11. The germline CDR1 and CDR2 sequences are LNHDA and SQIVND (reference sequence). The CDR3 consists of 16 residues. CDR3 region: CASRPVREGTQETQYF. The CDR3 DNA reads as TGTGCCAGTAGACCCGTCCGGGAGGGGACACAAGAGACCCAGTACTTC.

The chain is built from TRBV5-1 and TRBJ1-1, with D hard to call. Germline CDR1 reads SGHRS; CDR2 reads YFSETQ. Trimming shortened V by 4 bases and J by 5 bases, and 9 bases separated the two germline ends. There are 12 residues in the CDR3. The CDR3 sequence is CASSVRATEAFF. The CDR3 bases are TGCGCCAGCAGCGTGAGGGCGACTGAAGCTTTCTTT.